These 7 T cell receptor beta chains originate from one sample sequenced in a study of blood T cell repertoires in COVID-19. Method: immunoSEQ multiplex PCR; TCRdb's copy keeps in-frame clones and lacks some. The profile shows some 170,000 clones, around 90% of them singletons. Sequenced: peripheral blood. Receptor source: a woman aged 45-60 years with acute or convalescent COVID-19.

The CDR3 nucleotides read TGTGCCTGGAGCATTACTGGGGGCAGGGGAAACACTGAAGCTTTCTTT. It is translated as CAWSITGGRGNTEAFF. V gene TRBV30 combines with J gene TRBJ1-1; D possibly corresponds to TRBD1 (6 bases). Germline CDR1 GTSNPN, CDR2 SVGIG (reference sequence). V was shortened by 3 bases and J by 2 bases, with 19 bases between the two germline ends. This CDR3 region has 16 residues.

J is TRBJ2-2 and V is TRBV5-1; 16 nucleotides match TRBD2. There are 20 residues in the CDR3. From germline, CDR1 is SGHRS and CDR2 YFSETQ. V lost 0 bases and J lost 4; bases outside the gene matches: 9. The CDR3 bases are TGCGCCAGCAGCTTGGAGCCGGGACTAGCGGGAGGGCCGACCACCGGGGAGCTGTTTTTT. As protein: CASSLEPGLAGGPTTGELFF.

The V and J genes are TRBV6-2 or TRBV6-3 and TRBJ1-1; 8 nucleotides agree with TRBD1. Per germline, CDR1 MNHEY and CDR2 SVGEGT. The J segment lost 11 bases and the V segment lost 0 bases, leaving 11 bases of the junction unmatched. This CDR3 spans 15 amino acids. This CDR3 reads CASSYSIFRGRRAFF. DNA of the CDR3: TGTGCCAGCAGTTACTCGATTTTCAGGGGGCGGCGGGCTTTCTTT.

The gene calls are TRBV27 and TRBJ2-7; no reliable D call. The CDR3 runs to 13 residues. Trimming shortened V by 0 bases and J by 3 bases, and 6 bases separated the two germline ends. CDR1 MNHEY and CDR2 SMNVEV come from the germline V gene (reference sequence). The CDR3 DNA follows: TGTGCCAGCAGTTTATCGATCAGCTACGAGCAGTACTTC. Amino acids: CASSLSISYEQYF.

The chain links TRBV4-3 to TRBJ2-7; a weak D match, TRBD2 (6 bases). CDR1 and CDR2 from the germline V gene are LGHNA and YSLEER. V was cut by 9 bases and J by 3 bases, with 15 bases left in between. The CDR3 consists of 13 residues. The CDR3 region has the DNA TGCGCCAGTAGTATGGTGACTAGCTACGAGCAGTACTTC. Its translation is CASSMVTSYEQYF.

V and J are TRBV4-1 and TRBJ2-7; 11 bases fit TRBD2. The V gene end was trimmed by 0 bases and the J gene end by 2 bases; junction bases not matched to a gene: 3. Germline V gene data show CDR1 as MGHRA and CDR2 as YSYEKL. The CDR3 runs to 16 residues. This CDR3 is CASSQDGTSGTYEQYF. In DNA form, the CDR3 reads TGCGCCAGCAGCCAAGACGGGACTAGCGGAACCTACGAGCAGTACTTC.

J is TRBJ2-7 and V is TRBV14; D perhaps matches TRBD2 (5 bases). Trimming took off 6 bases at V and 3 bases at J, with 12 bases between the two ends. This CDR3 region has 13 residues. Per germline, CDR1 SGHDN and CDR2 FVKESK. The CDR3 loop is CASRSGRRYEQYF. In nucleotides, the CDR3 is TGTGCCAGCAGGAGCGGACGGCGCTACGAGCAGTACTTC.